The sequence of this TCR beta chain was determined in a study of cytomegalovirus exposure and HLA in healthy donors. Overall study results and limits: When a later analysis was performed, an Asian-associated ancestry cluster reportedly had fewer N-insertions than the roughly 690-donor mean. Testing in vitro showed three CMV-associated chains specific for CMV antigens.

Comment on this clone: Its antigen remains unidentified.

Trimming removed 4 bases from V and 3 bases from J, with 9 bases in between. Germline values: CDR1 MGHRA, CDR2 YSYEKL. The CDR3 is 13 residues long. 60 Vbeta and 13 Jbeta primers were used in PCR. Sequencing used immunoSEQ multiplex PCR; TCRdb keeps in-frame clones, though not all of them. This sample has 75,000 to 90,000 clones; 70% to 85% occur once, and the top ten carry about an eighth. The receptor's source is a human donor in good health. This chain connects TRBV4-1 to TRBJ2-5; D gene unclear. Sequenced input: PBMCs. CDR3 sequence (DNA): TGCGCCAGCAGCCTCGACACTGAAGAGACCCAGTACTTC. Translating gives CASSLDTEETQYF.